A single TCR beta chain is shown here with its context. Its target is unknown. These data originate in a study of graft-versus-host responses after intestinal transplantation. Study summary: For approximately 3 years after anti-thymocyte globulin induction, all recipients took tacrolimus and steroids. Study results and limitations: GvH clones occurred in recipient marrow; some first appeared in ileum or blood. Allografts from individuals with graft-donor T cell macrochimerism displayed high graft-versus-host to host-versus-graft clonal ratios.

Some clones are missing from TCRdb's copy, which holds only in-frame ones; the method was immunoSEQ multiplex PCR. The data contain about 100,000 clones, roughly nine tenths of them singletons. V was pared by 3 bases and J by 3 bases, with 4 bases of the junction left unmatched. The germline CDR1 and CDR2 sequences are MDHEN and SYDVKM. There are 15 residues in the CDR3. The V gene is TRBV28, the J gene TRBJ1-5; 8 bases fit TRBD1. The sample was unstimulated CD4+ T cells sorted from spleen or lymph node cells, taken before transplant. The sequence came from a human donor who was the organ donor for an intestinal transplant. The CDR3 is CASSFNRGYNQPQHF. The CDR3 nucleotides read TGTGCCAGCAGTTTTAACAGGGGGTACAATCAGCCCCAGCATTTT.